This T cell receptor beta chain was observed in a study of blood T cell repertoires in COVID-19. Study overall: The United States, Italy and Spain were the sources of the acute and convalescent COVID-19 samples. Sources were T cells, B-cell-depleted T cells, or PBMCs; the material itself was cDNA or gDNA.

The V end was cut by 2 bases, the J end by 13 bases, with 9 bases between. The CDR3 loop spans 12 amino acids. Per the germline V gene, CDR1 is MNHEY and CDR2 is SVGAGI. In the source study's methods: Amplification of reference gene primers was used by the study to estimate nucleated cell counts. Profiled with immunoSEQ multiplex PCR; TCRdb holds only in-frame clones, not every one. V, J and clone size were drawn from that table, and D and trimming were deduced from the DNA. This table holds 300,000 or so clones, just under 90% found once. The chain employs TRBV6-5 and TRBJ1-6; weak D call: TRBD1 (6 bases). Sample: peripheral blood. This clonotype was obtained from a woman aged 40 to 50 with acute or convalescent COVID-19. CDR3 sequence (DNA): TGTGCCAGCAGTTACCCTAGGGGGCCCCTCCACTTT. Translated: CASSYPRGPLHF.